This is a list of T cell receptor beta chains from one sample in a study of shared clonotypes between healthy human individuals. Here immunoSEQ multiplex PCR was the method, and the copy in TCRdb shows in-frame clones only, minus some. The sample lists around 450,000 clones; roughly 80% were seen once. The source material was PBMCs. These receptors were taken from a woman aged 40-49 years in good health. Some clones in this sample may be carry-over from other donors' samples. CDR3s include the opening cysteine and the closing phenylalanine or tryptophan. The D gene is left open where the match is weak. Clone size, where shown, is once, few, many, or a class for clones that have expanded.

v_gene	abundance	j_gene	d_gene	len	CDR3nt	CDR3aa
TRBV5-1	.	TRBJ2-2	TRBD2	16	TGCGCCAGCAGCGGGACTAGCGGGCGGAGCACCGGGGAGCTGTTTTTT	CASSGTSGRSTGELFF
TRBV4-2	.	TRBJ2-7	TRBD2	17	TGTGCCAGCAGCCAAGGACTAGCGGGAGTAGTTGTCTACGAGCAGTACTTC	CASSQGLAGVVVYEQYF
TRBV11-3	.	TRBJ2-5	.	12	TGTGCCAGCAGCTCAAATCAGGAGACCCAGTACTTC	CASSSNQETQYF
TRBV18	.	TRBJ1-3	.	14	TGTGCCAGCTCACCGGGGTCCTCTGGAAACACCATATATTTT	CASSPGSSGNTIYF
TRBV15	.	TRBJ2-7	.	15	TGTGCCACCAGCAGAGCTCAACAGGGCCCCTACGAGCAGTACTTC	CATSRAQQGPYEQYF
TRBV7-2	.	TRBJ2-1	TRBD2	15	TGTGCCAGCTGCCCACAAGGACTAGCGGGAGATGAGCAGTTCTTC	CASCPQGLAGDEQFF
TRBV15	.	TRBJ2-5	.	12	TGTGCCACCAGCAGAGATTCTGAGACCCAGTACTTC	CATSRDSETQYF
TRBV28	.	TRBJ1-5	TRBD1	15	TGTGCCAGCAGTTTAGCCTATTGGGACAGCCGGCCCCAGCATTTT	CASSLAYWDSRPQHF
TRBV5-1	.	TRBJ2-7	TRBD2	16	TGCGCCAGCAGCTGGGCTAGCGGGAGGGAGACCTACGAGCAGTACTTC	CASSWASGRETYEQYF
TRBV6-5	.	TRBJ1-4	TRBD1	13	TGTGCCAGCAGTAGGGGGCGTAATGAAAAACTGTTTTTT	CASSRGRNEKLFF
TRBV19	.	TRBJ2-1	.	18	TGTGCCAGTAGGCCGGGGTATAGGGTTCTAGCATCCTACAATGAGCAGTTCTTC	CASRPGYRVLASYNEQFF
TRBV4-2	few	TRBJ1-6	.	15	TGTGCCAGCAGCCATGCTGACAGGAATAATTCACCCCTCCACTTT	CASSHADRNNSPLHF
TRBV10-3	.	TRBJ1-5	.	14	TGTGCCATCAGTGATGTGGGGACCCAAGGGCCCCAGCATTTT	CAISDVGTQGPQHF
TRBV5-1	once	TRBJ1-3	.	13	TGCGCCAGCACCGTAGGGCAAGGAAACACCATATATTTT	CASTVGQGNTIYF
TRBV18	.	TRBJ2-7	TRBD2	14	TGTGCCAGCTCACCCCCTAGCGGGAGTTACGAGCAGTACTTC	CASSPPSGSYEQYF